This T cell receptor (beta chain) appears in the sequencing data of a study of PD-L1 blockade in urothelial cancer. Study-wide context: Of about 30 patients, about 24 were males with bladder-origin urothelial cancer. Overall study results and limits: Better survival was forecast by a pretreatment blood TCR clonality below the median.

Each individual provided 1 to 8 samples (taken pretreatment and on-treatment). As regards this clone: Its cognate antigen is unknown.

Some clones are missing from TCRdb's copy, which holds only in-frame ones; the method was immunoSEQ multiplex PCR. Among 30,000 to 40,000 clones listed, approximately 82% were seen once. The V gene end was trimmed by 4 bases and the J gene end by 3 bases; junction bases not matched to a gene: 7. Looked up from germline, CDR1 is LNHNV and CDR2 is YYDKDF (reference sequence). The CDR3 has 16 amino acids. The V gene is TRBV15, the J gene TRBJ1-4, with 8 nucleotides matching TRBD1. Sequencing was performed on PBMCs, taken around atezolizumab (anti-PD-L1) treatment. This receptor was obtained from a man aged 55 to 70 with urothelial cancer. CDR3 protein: CATSTTGGNSNEKLFF. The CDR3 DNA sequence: TGTGCCACCAGCACTACAGGGGGGAACTCTAATGAAAAACTGTTTTTT. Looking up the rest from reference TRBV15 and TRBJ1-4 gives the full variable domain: DAMVIQNPRYQVTQFGKPVTLSCSQTLNHNVMYWYQQKSSQAPKLLFHYYDKDFNNEADTPDNFQSRRPNTSFCFLDIRSPGLGDTAMYLCATSTTGGNSNEKLFFGSGTQLSVL.